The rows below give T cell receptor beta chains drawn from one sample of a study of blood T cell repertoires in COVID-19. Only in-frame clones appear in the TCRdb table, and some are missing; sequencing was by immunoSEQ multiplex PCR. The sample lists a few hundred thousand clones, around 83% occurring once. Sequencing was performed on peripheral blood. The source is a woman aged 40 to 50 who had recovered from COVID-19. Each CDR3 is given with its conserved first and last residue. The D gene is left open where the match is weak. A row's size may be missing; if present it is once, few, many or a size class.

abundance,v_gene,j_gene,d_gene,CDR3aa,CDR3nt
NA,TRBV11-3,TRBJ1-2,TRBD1,CASSLGGQAPTYGYTF,TGTGCCAGCAGCTTAGGCGGACAGGCGCCTACCTATGGCTACACCTTC
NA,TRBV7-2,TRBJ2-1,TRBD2,CASSPERGVFHEQFF,TGTGCCAGCAGCCCAGAGCGGGGGGTCTTCCATGAGCAGTTCTTC
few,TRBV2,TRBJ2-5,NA,CASSDQGRIQETQYF,TGTGCCAGCAGTGACCAGGGCAGAATCCAAGAGACCCAGTACTTC
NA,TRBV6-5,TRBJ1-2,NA,CASAGPGAGYTF,TGTGCTTCCGCCGGCCCAGGGGCTGGCTACACCTTC
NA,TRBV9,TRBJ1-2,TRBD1,CASNPGQGLYGYTF,TGTGCCAGCAACCCGGGACAGGGCTTATATGGCTACACCTTC
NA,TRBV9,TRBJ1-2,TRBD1,CASSVGTGNYGYTF,TGTGCCAGCAGCGTAGGGACAGGGAACTATGGCTACACCTTC
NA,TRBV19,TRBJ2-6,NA,CASSTGHSGANVLTF,TGTGCCAGTAGCACAGGCCACTCTGGGGCCAACGTCCTGACTTTC
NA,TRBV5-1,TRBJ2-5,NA,CASSFTGQETQYF,TGCGCCAGCAGCTTCACAGGACAAGAGACCCAGTACTTC
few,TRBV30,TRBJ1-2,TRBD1,CAWNHDRGNGYTF,TGTGCCTGGAACCACGACAGGGGGAACGGCTACACCTTC
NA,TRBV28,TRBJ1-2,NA,CASSLDRYRDGYTF,TGTGCCAGCAGTTTAGACAGGTACCGCGATGGCTACACCTTC
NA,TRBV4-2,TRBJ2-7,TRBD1,CASSQAGTGSSYEQYF,TGTGCCAGCAGCCAAGCGGGGACAGGGTCCTCCTACGAGCAGTACTTC
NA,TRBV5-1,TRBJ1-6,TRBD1,CASSRDRGIGDSPLHF,TGCGCCAGCAGCAGGGACAGGGGGATTGGCGATTCACCCCTCCACTTT
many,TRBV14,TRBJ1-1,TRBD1,CASSQRQGEKSAFF,TGTGCCAGCAGCCAGAGGCAGGGGGAAAAGTCGGCTTTCTTT
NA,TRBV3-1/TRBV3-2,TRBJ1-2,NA,CASSQETSLGYTF,TGTGCCAGCAGCCAAGAAACTTCCCTTGGCTACACCTTC
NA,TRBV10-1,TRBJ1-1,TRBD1,CASSVDRGITEAFF,TGCGCCAGCAGTGTGGACAGGGGAATCACTGAAGCTTTCTTT
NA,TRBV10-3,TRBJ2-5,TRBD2,CAAGPAGEETQYF,TGTGCTGCAGGCCCAGCGGGGGAAGAGACCCAGTACTTC
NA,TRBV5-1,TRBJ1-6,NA,CASSLDTADSPLHF,TGCGCCAGCAGTCTGGACACCGCGGATTCACCCCTCCACTTT
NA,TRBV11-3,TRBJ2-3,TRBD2,CASSHGTSLHTDTQYF,TGTGCCAGCAGCCACGGGACTAGTCTACACACAGATACGCAGTATTTT
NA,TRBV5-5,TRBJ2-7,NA,CASSLDTEYEQYF,TGTGCCAGCAGCTTGGATACAGAATACGAGCAGTACTTC
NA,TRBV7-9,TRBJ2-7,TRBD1,CASSLKTGASKDLYF,TGTGCCAGCAGCTTGAAGACAGGGGCCTCCAAAGATCTGTACTTC
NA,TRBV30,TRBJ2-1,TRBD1,CAWSPGQGSYNEQFF,TGTGCCTGGAGTCCGGGACAGGGCTCCTACAATGAGCAGTTCTTC
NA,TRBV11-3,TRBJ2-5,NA,CASSLRQQETQYF,TGTGCCAGCAGCTTGAGACAGCAAGAGACCCAGTACTTC
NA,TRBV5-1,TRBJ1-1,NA,CASSFTGTEAFF,TGCGCCAGCAGCTTCACAGGGACCGAAGCTTTCTTT
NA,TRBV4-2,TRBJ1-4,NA,CASSLTAGEATNEKLFF,TGTGCCAGCAGCCTGACTGCGGGGGAGGCAACTAATGAAAAACTGTTTTTT
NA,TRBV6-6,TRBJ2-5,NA,CASSYPQYQETQYF,TGTGCCAGCAGTTACCCCCAGTACCAAGAGACCCAGTACTTC
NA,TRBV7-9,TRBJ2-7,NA,CASSPILTGSYEQYF,TGTGCCAGCAGCCCCATACTGACAGGCAGCTACGAGCAGTACTTC